The clone carrying this T cell receptor (beta chain) is labeled medium-sized. What it binds is not known. The V gene lost 9 bases and the J gene lost 4 bases, with 15 bases spanning the gap. There are 13 residues in the CDR3. Tregs were sorted as CD4+CD25+CD127-/low cells. Adaptor-ligated barcode primers were used to amplify TRBV12-4/TRBJ1-2 clonotypes. TCRdb fed the multiplex PCR reads into MiXCR, producing one record per CDR3 protein. This sample has roughly 2,100 distinct CDR3 sequences, with under 20% found just once. Study observations and caveats: Greatest tumor Treg TCR overlap was with tumor naive CD4+ cells.

The sequencing sample was made of Tregs sorted from blood. The V and J genes are TRBV12-3 or TRBV12-4 and TRBJ1-2; D is possibly TRBD1 (5 bases). This TCR came from a female donor with breast cancer. The CDR3 spells CASSEQDLYGYTF. Written as DNA, the CDR3 is TGTGCCAGTTCAGAACAGGACCTCTATGGCTACACCTTC.